This T cell receptor (beta chain) was identified in a study of T-cell memory formation after mild COVID-19. Germline loops: CDR1 SGHRS, CDR2 YFSETQ. Between the trimmed V and J ends, which lost 5 bases and 6 bases, there was a span of 11 bases. The CDR3 has 13 residues. Via MiXCR, TCRdb re-called the 5' RACE reads, giving one row per CDR3 protein. The table includes roughly 190,000 distinct CDR3 sequences, 15% to 20% detected once. Sequenced sample: PBMCs or a T cell subset sorted from them (not recorded which). The genes are TRBV5-1 and TRBJ2-2, with a possible D match to TRBD1 (7 bases). The sequence was obtained from an adult woman who had mild COVID-19 (a few samples of this study predate the infection). Cell type and time point are not known. The CDR3 reads CASSTGEAGELFF. The DNA for the CDR3 is TGCGCCAGCAGTACAGGGGAGGCCGGGGAGCTGTTTTTT.